This entry features one T cell receptor (beta chain) sequence. As handled by the study authors: Amplified reference gene primers provided the basis for estimating nucleated cell counts. TCRdb's copy holds only in-frame clones and misses some; the assay was immunoSEQ multiplex PCR. D and trimming were read from the DNA, whereas the V and J calls and clone size are those reported in that table. The sample lists 450,000 to 500,000 clones; 80% to 90% were seen once. These data belong to a study of blood T cell repertoires in COVID-19. Study information: Italy, Spain and the United States were the sources of the convalescent and acute COVID-19 samples. PBMCs, B-cell-depleted T cells, or T cells provided the cDNA or gDNA that made up the material.

This CDR3 is 12 amino acids long. Germline assignment: CDR1 LNHNV and CDR2 YYDKDF (reference sequence). V lost 6 bases and J 2 bases, leaving 7 bases between the germline ends. This rearrangement joins TRBV15 to TRBJ1-1; D not certain. The origin of this receptor is a human donor in a cohort sampled during active COVID-19. Material: peripheral blood. The CDR3 nucleotides read TGTGCCACCAGGCAGGTAAACACTGAAGCTTTCTTT. Residues: CATRQVNTEAFF.